This T cell receptor (beta chain) was documented in a study of neoadjuvant anti-PD-1 for oral cavity cancer. Study-wide context: Patients without progression got a fourth dose around day 43.

Sequencing used immunoSEQ multiplex PCR; TCRdb keeps in-frame clones, though not all of them. The sample lists some 71,000 clones; around four fifths were seen once. The CDR3 length is 13 residues. CDR1 is SGHTA and CDR2 is FQGTGA in the germline V gene. V trimming: 5 bases; J trimming: 10 bases; junction bases outside the gene matches: 8. The sequences come from PBMCs, collected before nivolumab (anti-PD-1) treatment. The chain employs TRBV7-3 and TRBJ2-1; 7 bases fit TRBD2. The receptor was isolated from a person between 40 and 85 years old with oral cavity squamous cell carcinoma. As DNA, the CDR3 is TGTGCCAGCAGCGAGCAGGGTAGCGGGGAGCAGTTCTTC. It encodes CASSEQGSGEQFF. The whole variable domain, filled in from reference TRBV7-3 and TRBJ2-1, reads GAGVSQTPSNKVTEKGKYVELRCDPISGHTALYWYRQSLGQGPEFLIYFQGTGAADDSGLPNDRFFAVRPEGSVSTLKIQRTERGDSAVYLCASSEQGSGEQFFGPGTRLTVL.